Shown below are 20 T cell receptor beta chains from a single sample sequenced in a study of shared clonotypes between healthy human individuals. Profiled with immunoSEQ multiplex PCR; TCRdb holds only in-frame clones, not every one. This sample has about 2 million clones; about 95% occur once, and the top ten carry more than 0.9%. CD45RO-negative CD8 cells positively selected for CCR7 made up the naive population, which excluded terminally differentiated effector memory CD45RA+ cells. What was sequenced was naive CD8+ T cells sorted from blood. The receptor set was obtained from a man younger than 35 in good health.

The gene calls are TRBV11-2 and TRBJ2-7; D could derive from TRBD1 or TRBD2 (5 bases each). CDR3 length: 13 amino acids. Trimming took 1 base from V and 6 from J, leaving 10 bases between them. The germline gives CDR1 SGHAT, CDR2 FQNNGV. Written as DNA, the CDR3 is TGTGCCAGCAGCTTAGGCGACGGGGCCGAGCAGTACTTC. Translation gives CASSLGDGAEQYF.

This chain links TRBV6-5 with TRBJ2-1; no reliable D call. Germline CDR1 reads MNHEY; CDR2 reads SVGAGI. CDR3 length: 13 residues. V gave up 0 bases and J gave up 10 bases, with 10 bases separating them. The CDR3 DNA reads TGTGCCAGCAGTTACTCGTTTGGGTTGGAGCAGTTCTTC. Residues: CASSYSFGLEQFF.

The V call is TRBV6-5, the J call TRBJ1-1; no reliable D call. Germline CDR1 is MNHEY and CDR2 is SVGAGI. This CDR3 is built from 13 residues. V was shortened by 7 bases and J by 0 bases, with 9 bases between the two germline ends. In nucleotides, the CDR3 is TGTGCCAGCATTAACGGACTGAACACTGAAGCTTTCTTT. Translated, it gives CASINGLNTEAFF.

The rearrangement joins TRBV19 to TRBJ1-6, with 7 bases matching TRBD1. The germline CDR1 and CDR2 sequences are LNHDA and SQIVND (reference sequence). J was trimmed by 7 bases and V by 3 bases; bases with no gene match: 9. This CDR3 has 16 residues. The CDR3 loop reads CASSIYRGWGNSPLHF. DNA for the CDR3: TGTGCCAGTAGTATTTACAGGGGATGGGGAAATTCACCCCTCCACTTT.

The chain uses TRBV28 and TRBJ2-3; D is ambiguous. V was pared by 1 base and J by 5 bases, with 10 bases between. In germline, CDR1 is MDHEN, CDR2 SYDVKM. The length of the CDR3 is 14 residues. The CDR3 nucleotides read TGTGCCAGCAGTTTATCCGTATTGGGAGATACGCAGTATTTT. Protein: CASSLSVLGDTQYF.

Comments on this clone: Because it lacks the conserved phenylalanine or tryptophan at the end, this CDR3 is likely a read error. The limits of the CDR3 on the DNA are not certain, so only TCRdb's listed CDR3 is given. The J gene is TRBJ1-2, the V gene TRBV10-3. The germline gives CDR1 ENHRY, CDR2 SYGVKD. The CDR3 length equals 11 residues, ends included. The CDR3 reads CAISESRDVGS.

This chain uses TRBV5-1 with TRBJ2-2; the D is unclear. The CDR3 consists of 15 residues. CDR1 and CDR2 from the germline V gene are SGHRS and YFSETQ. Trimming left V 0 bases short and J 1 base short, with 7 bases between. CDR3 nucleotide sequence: TGCGCCAGCAGCTTGGGTAGAGGGAACACCGGGGAGCTGTTTTTT. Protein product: CASSLGRGNTGELFF.

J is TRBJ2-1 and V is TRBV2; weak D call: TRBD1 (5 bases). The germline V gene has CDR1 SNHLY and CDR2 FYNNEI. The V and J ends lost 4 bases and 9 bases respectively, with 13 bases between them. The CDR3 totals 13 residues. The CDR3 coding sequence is TGTGCCAGCAGTGGGCAGACCCAGGGTGAGCAGTTCTTC. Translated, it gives CASSGQTQGEQFF.

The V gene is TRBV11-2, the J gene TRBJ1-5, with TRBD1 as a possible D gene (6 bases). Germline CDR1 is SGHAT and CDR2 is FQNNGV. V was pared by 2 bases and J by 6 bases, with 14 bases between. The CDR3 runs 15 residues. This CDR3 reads CASSLYAGVGQPQHF. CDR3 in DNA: TGTGCCAGCAGCTTATATGCAGGGGTGGGTCAGCCCCAGCATTTT.

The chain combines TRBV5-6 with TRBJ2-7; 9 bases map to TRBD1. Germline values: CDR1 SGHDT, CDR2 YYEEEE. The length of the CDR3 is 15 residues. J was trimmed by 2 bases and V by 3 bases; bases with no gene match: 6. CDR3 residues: CASSSPGDRAYEQYF. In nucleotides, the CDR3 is TGTGCCAGCAGCTCACCGGGGGACAGGGCCTACGAGCAGTACTTC.

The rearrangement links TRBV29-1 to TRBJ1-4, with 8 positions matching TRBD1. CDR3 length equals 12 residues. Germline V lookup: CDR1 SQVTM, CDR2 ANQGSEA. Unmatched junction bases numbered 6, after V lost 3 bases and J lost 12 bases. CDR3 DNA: TGCAGCGTTGAGTCCAGGGGGCGAGAACTGTTTTTT. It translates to CSVESRGRELFF. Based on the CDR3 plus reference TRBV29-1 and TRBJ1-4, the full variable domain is SAVISQKPSRDICQRGTSLTIQCQVDSQVTMMFWYRQQPGQSLTLIATANQGSEATYESGFVIDKFPISRPNLTFSTLTVSNMSPEDSSIYLCSVESRGRELFFGSGTQLSVL.

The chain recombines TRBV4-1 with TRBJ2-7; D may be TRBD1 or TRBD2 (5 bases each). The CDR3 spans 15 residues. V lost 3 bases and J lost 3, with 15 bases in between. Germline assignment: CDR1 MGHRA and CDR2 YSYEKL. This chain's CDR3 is CASSQRDVDFYEQYF. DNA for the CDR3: TGCGCCAGCAGCCAGAGGGACGTAGACTTCTACGAGCAGTACTTC.

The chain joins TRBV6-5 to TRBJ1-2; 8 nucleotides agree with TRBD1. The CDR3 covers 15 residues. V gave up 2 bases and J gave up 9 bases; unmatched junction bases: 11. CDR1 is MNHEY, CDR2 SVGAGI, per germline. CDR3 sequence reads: CASSYASRGQSSYTF. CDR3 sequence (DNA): TGTGCCAGCAGTTACGCTAGCAGGGGGCAAAGTAGCTACACCTTC.

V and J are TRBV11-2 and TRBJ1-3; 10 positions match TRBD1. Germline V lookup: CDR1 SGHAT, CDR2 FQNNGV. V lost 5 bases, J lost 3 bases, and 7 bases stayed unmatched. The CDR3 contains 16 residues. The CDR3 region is CASSTRQGAIGNTIYF. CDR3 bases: TGTGCCAGCAGCACCCGACAGGGGGCTATTGGAAACACCATATATTTT. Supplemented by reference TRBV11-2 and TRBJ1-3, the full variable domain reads EAGVAQSPRYKIIEKRQSVAFWCNPISGHATLYWYQQILGQGPKLLIQFQNNGVVDDSQLPKDRFSAERLKGVDSTLKIQPAKLEDSAVYLCASSTRQGAIGNTIYFGEGSWLTVV.

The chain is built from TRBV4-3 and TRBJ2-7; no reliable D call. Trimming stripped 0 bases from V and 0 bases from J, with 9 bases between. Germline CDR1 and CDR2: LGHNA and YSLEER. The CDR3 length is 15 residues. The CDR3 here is CASSQEWASSYEQYF. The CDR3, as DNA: TGCGCCAGCAGCCAAGAGTGGGCTAGCTCCTACGAGCAGTACTTC.

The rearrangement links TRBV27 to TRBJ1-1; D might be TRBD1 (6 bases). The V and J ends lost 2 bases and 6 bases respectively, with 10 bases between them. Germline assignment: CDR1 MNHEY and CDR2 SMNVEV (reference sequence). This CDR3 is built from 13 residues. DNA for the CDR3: TGTGCCAGCAGTTTACAACAGGGAGCTGAAGCTTTCTTT. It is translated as CASSLQQGAEAFF.

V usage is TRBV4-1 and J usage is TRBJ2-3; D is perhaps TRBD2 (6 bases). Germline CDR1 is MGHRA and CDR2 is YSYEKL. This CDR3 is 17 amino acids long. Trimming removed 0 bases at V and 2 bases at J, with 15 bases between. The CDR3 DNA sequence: TGCGCCAGCAGCCAAGATACGGAGGGGTCTTACACAGATACGCAGTATTTT. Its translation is CASSQDTEGSYTDTQYF.

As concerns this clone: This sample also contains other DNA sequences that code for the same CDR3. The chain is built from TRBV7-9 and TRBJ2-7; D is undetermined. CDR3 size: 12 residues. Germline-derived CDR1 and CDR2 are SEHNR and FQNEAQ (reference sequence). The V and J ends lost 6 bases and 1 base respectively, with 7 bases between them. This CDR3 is CASSTGSYEQYF. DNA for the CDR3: TGTGCCAGCAGTACTGGGTCCTACGAGCAGTACTTC.

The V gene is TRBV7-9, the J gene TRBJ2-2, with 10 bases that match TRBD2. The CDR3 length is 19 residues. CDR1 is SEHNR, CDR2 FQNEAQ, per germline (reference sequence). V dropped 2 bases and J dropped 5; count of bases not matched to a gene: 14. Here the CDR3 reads CASSLIVGLAASRTGELFF. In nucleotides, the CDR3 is TGTGCCAGCAGCTTAATCGTCGGACTAGCGGCCTCGAGGACCGGGGAGCTGTTTTTT.

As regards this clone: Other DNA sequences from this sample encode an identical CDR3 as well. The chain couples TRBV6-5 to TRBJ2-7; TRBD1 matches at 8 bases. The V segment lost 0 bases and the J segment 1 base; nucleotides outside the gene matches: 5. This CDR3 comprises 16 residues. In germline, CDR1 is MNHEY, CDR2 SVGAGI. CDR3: CASSYSGGQVSYEQYF. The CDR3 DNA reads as TGTGCCAGCAGTTACTCCGGGGGACAGGTGTCCTACGAGCAGTACTTC.